This TCR beta chain stems from a study of shared clonotypes between healthy human individuals (dated by TCRdb to 2020 to 2021). Regarding the research as a whole: A couple of women and a few men aged 18 to 49 years were included in the cohort. Per donor, three plates each were used for CD4 naive and CD4 memory, two for CD8 naive, and one for CD8 memory. The study deeply sequenced blood TCR repertoires of about 5 healthy adults to estimate repertoire size and the extent of clonotype sharing between individuals. Libraries were prepared and TCR repertoires were sequenced by different laboratories using diverse techniques, in order to increase sequencing depth and limit assay-specific biases. Per donor, leukapheresis produced somewhere between about 0.9 and 10 billion PBMCs. What the research found in general, with its limitations: Based on pairwise subsampling, the degree of clonotype sharing among donors was expected to be affected by sequencing depth. Compared with non-shared clonotypes, the clonotypes found in all four sorted-subset donors had higher generation probabilities. Even with the large sequencing depth, rarefaction of the sorted-subset datasets indicated that sequencing was incomplete. Sampling was restricted to blood, and TCR repertoires in tissue are likely to differ from TCR repertoires in blood. Estimated clonotype richness was generally larger for naive than for memory subsets. Because the study included a small number of donors, the genetic and exposure-history diversity represented was limited. Sharing across several donors was observed for 4.5% to 6.5% of naive CD4, over 3% of naive CD8, about 2.3% of memory CD4, and about 0.39% of memory CD8 clonotypes.

The donors were healthy, HIV-negative adults who had no recently reported acute infections or vaccinations. Every donor was a Caucasian adult living in Nashville, Tennessee, USA. CD4+ T cells were enriched through magnetic negative selection, after which naive cells were positively selected on CD45RA and the remaining negative fraction served as the memory subset. Blood was collected by leukapheresis, and PBMCs were isolated by Ficoll-Histopaque density gradient centrifugation and then cryopreserved in liquid nitrogen vapor phase. Analytical flow cytometry was used to check the purity and quantity of every magnetically sorted T cell population. Genomic DNA was isolated from each sorted fraction and quantified by UV absorbance on a Nanodrop 2000c. Using the deep immunoSEQ assay, multiplex PCR amplified TCR CDR3 regions from genomic DNA. Extracted genomic DNA from each cell subset was distributed evenly across all wells of several immunoSEQ 96-well plates, and each plate was treated as a replicate. For sorted subsets, each replicate PCR was loaded with roughly 0.2 ug genomic DNA, equivalent to 25,000 to 30,000 T cell genomes. The purified libraries were quantified using a Qubit 3.0 fluorometer, sized with a Bioanalyzer 2100, and then quantified again using the KAPA Library Quantification kit. Each immunoSEQ 96-well plate was sequenced on its own single-read 150-cycle Illumina NextSeq 550 flow cell. The authors' pipeline ran thus. The immunoSEQ output contained only junctional sequences without quality scores, so filtering could not match that applied to full-length reads. To assign V/J genes and CDR3, sequences were annotated against IMGT germline references using PyIR, a Python wrapper for IgBLAST v1.9. Reads with weak V/J assignments (E-value above 1e-6), missing CDR3, stop codons, out-of-frame junctions, or ambiguous translated residues were removed. V3J clonotypes were defined as sequences sharing the same inferred V gene, J gene, and CDR3 amino acid sequence. Percentage overlap between repertoires was computed as shared unique clonotypes divided by the size of the smaller repertoire. RTK rarefaction, the Chao1 estimator, and Recon v2.1 estimates of unobserved clonotypes were used to assess repertoire richness. Generation probabilities were computed with OLGA for all TCRbeta clonotypes obtained by the gDNA method from a handful of donors. TCRdb re-hosts the immuneACCESS table, in-frame sequences only. Its copies lack some clones; in the studies checked, an unresolved V gene accounts for under half of them, and the cause for the rest is not known. That table supplies the V and J calls and clone size; D and trimming were determined from the DNA. This sample lists approximately 530,000 clones; approximately 94% were detected once. The biggest ten clones account for around 0.066% of the sample.

The germline V gene encodes CDR1 KGHSH and CDR2 LQKENI. Measured from the cysteine to the phenylalanine, the CDR3 is 17 residues long. CDR3 DNA is the only sequence kept; it has 51 bases, read in frame from the first base. The V and J ends are trimmed by 3 bases and 0 bases, leaving 15 bases between them. About this clone itself: Its antigen is unknown. Within one base of it there is no much larger clone, and no base qualities were kept.

This receptor was taken from a woman aged 25 to 45 in good health. Sequencing input: naive CD4+ T cells sorted from blood. Explained via the paper, the cell subset or site label denotes: CD45RA+ positively selected. The rearrangement joined TRBV18 to TRBJ1-5; the D gene is perhaps TRBD1, from 5 matching bases. The CDR3: CASSPGRGIYSNQPQHF. The nucleotide sequence reads TGTGCCAGCTCACCCGGACGGGGGATCTATAGCAATCAGCCCCAGCATTTT.